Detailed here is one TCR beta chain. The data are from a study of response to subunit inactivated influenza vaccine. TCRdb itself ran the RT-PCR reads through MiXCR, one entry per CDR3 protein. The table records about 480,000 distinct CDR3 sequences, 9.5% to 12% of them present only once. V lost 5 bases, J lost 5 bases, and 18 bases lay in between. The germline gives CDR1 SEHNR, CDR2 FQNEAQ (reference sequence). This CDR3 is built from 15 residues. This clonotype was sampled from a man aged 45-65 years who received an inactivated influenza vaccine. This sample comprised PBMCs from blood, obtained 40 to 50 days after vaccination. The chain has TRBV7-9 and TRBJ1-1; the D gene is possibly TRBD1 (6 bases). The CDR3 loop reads CASSPGAGARTEAFF. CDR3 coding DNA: TGTGCCAGCAGCCCTGGGGCGGGGGCAAGGACTGAAGCTTTCTTT.